These T cell receptor beta chains were read from a single sample in a study of blood T cell repertoires in COVID-19. Assay used: immunoSEQ multiplex PCR; TCRdb lists only in-frame clones, some missing. The sample contains about 370,000 clones, 80% to 90% of which appear only once. The sequenced sample was PBMCs or T cells enriched from blood (not recorded which). The receptors were sampled from a man in his late teens or twenties who had recovered from COVID-19. The CDR3 runs from the conserved cysteine through the conserved F or W. Each record gives: D gene, CDR3 length, J gene, clone size, V gene, CDR3 DNA, CDR3 protein. The D gene is left open where the match is weak. Clone size is stated in some rows and not others, as once, few, many or a class when expanded.

>-|13|TRBJ1-1|-|TRBV12-3/TRBV12-4
TGTGCCAGCAGTTTCTCGGGTTGGTTCGAAGCTTTCTTT
CASSFSGWFEAFF
>-|14|TRBJ1-4|-|TRBV9
TGTGCCAGCAGCGCTGCGGCGACTAATGAAAAACTGTTTTTT
CASSAAATNEKLFF
>-|12|TRBJ2-7|-|TRBV7-9
TGTGCCAGCGAGGAAGGGGACTACGAGCAGTACTTC
CASEEGDYEQYF
>TRBD2|15|TRBJ2-7|-|TRBV5-1
TGCGCCAGCAGCTTGTTCCTAACTAGCGCCTACGAGCAGTACTTC
CASSLFLTSAYEQYF
>TRBD1|15|TRBJ2-7|-|TRBV11-2
TGTGCCAGCAGCCTAGACAGGGGTGTGAACTACGAGCAGTACTTC
CASSLDRGVNYEQYF
>-|15|TRBJ1-1|-|TRBV24-1
TGTGCCACCAGTGACTCGAGGGAAATGAACACTGAAGCTTTCTTT
CATSDSREMNTEAFF
>TRBD2|15|TRBJ2-5|-|TRBV7-3
TGTGCCAGCAGCCCGGGACTAAGAGGGCAAGAGACCCAGTACTTC
CASSPGLRGQETQYF
>-|13|TRBJ2-1|-|TRBV19
TGTGCCAGTCGCGTCGCTGGGGGGAATGAGCAGTTCTTC
CASRVAGGNEQFF
>-|13|TRBJ1-2|-|TRBV5-1
TGCGCCAGCAGCTTGGACTCGAGTTATGGCTACACCTTC
CASSLDSSYGYTF
>-|12|TRBJ2-3|-|TRBV18
TGTGCCACCCAACAGAGCACAGATACGCAGTATTTT
CATQQSTDTQYF
>-|12|TRBJ2-5|-|TRBV12-3/TRBV12-4
TGTGCCAGCAGAATCACACAAGAGACCCAGTACTTC
CASRITQETQYF
>-|15|TRBJ2-1|-|TRBV21-1
TGTGCCAGCAGCGCCTTAAGTGGGCACTACAATGAGCAGTTCTTC
CASSALSGHYNEQFF
>TRBD1|20|TRBJ1-2|once|TRBV19
TGTGCCGGAGACTCTCAAACTTATCCGGGACAGGGACCGTCTAACTATGGCTACACCTTC
CAGDSQTYPGQGPSNYGYTF
>-|14|TRBJ2-1|-|TRBV7-9
TGTGCCAGCAGCTTAAGACAGCCCGTGAATGAGCAGTTCTTC
CASSLRQPVNEQFF
>TRBD1|15|TRBJ1-6|-|TRBV27
TGTGCCAGCACCCGAGGGGGCGCGGGTAATTCACCCCTCCACTTT
CASTRGGAGNSPLHF
>-|12|TRBJ2-7|-|TRBV12-3/TRBV12-4
TGTGCCAGCAGTACACAGGGCTACGAGCAGTACTTC
CASSTQGYEQYF
>TRBD1|14|TRBJ2-1|-|TRBV18
TGTGCCAGCTCACCGTCGACAGGGTACAATGAGCAGTTCTTC
CASSPSTGYNEQFF
>-|13|TRBJ1-2|-|TRBV7-3
TGTGCCAGCAGCTTAGACAGCCTGGGAGGCTACACCTTC
CASSLDSLGGYTF
>TRBD2|17|TRBJ2-2|-|TRBV4-3
TGCGCCAGCAGCCAATCGGTTCGACTAGCGGGAGCCGGGGAGCTGTTTTTT
CASSQSVRLAGAGELFF
>-|12|TRBJ1-4|-|TRBV2
TGTGCCAGCAGTGATCTGGCTGAAAAACTGTTTTTT
CASSDLAEKLFF
>-|12|TRBJ1-6|-|TRBV3-1/TRBV3-2
TGTGCCAGCAGCCTCCTAAATTCACCCCTCCACTTT
CASSLLNSPLHF
>-|13|TRBJ2-5|-|TRBV7-3
TGTGCCAGCAGCCTTGACAACCAAGAGACCCAGTACTTC
CASSLDNQETQYF
>TRBD2|15|TRBJ2-4|-|TRBV7-2
TGTGCCAGCAGCTTATCTTTACTAGCGAAAAACATTCAGTACTTC
CASSLSLLAKNIQYF
>TRBD1|13|TRBJ1-2|-|TRBV3-1/TRBV3-2
TGTGCCAGCAGCCCCAGGACAGGGGGTGGCTACACCTTC
CASSPRTGGGYTF
>TRBD1|18|TRBJ1-1|-|TRBV5-6
TGTGCCAGCAGCTCGGGATGGAGACAAGCAGGGGGGAACACTGAAGCTTTCTTT
CASSSGWRQAGGNTEAFF
>-|14|TRBJ1-5|-|TRBV25-1
TGTGCCAGCAGTGAGGGACTTAGCAATCAGCCCCAGCATTTT
CASSEGLSNQPQHF
>TRBD1|14|TRBJ1-2|-|TRBV5-8
TGTGCCAGCAACCCAGGGGGGCACAACTATGGCTACACCTTC
CASNPGGHNYGYTF
>-|12|TRBJ2-7|-|TRBV12-3/TRBV12-4
TGTGCCAGCAGTTTACAACTCTACGAGCAGTACTTC
CASSLQLYEQYF
>TRBD2|11|TRBJ2-7|-|TRBV20-1
TGCAGTGGGCGGGACTATAACGAGCAGTACTTC
CSGRDYNEQYF
>-|18|TRBJ1-1|few|TRBV28
TGTGCCAGCAGTTTCTTCGGGTCGTGGGGGCGGAGGAACACTGAAGCTTTCTTT
CASSFFGSWGRRNTEAFF
>TRBD2|16|TRBJ2-5|once|TRBV13
TGTGCCAGCAGCCCCACCGGGGGGGCGGGACAAGAGACCCAGTACTTC
CASSPTGGAGQETQYF
>TRBD1|13|TRBJ1-4|few|TRBV5-1
TGCGCCAGCAGCCCGGGACAGGGGGAAAAACTGTTTTTT
CASSPGQGEKLFF
>TRBD1|16|TRBJ2-7|-|TRBV5-1
TGCGCCAGCAGCTTGGGAGGGACAGGGTCCTCCTACGAGCAGTACTTC
CASSLGGTGSSYEQYF
>TRBD1|15|TRBJ1-5|-|TRBV18
TGTGCCAGCTCAAGGGGACAGCGTAGCAATCAGCCCCAGCATTTT
CASSRGQRSNQPQHF
>TRBD1|15|TRBJ1-1|-|TRBV6-4
TGTGCCAGCAGTCTAACAGGGGGCCCGGGCACTGAAGCTTTCTTT
CASSLTGGPGTEAFF
>TRBD1|14|TRBJ2-3|once|TRBV19
TGTGCCAGTAGAAGACAGGGGTCCGCAGATACGCAGTATTTT
CASRRQGSADTQYF
>-|14|TRBJ2-7|-|TRBV7-9
TGTGCCAGCAGCCTATCGGTTCCGCTGGACGAGCAGTACTTC
CASSLSVPLDEQYF
>-|15|TRBJ1-3|once|TRBV5-1
TGCGCCAGCAGCTTCACTCAGGGCTCTGGAAACACCATATATTTT
CASSFTQGSGNTIYF
>-|15|TRBJ1-4|-|TRBV7-9
TGTGCCAGCAGCTTAGTAGGAGACAGTGGGGAAAAACTGTTTTTT
CASSLVGDSGEKLFF
>-|16|TRBJ1-2|-|TRBV6-1
TGTGCCAGCAGTAAAGTCAGGGCCATCACAAACTATGGCTACACCTTC
CASSKVRAITNYGYTF
>TRBD2|16|TRBJ2-3|-|TRBV2
TGTGCCAGCAGCGAAGGGCGGGGGGAGTGGACAGATACGCAGTATTTT
CASSEGRGEWTDTQYF
>-|16|TRBJ2-2|-|TRBV5-1
TGCGCCAGCAGCCTACAGAGGGGGTCGGACACCGGGGAGCTGTTTTTT
CASSLQRGSDTGELFF
>-|14|TRBJ2-7|-|TRBV5-1
TGCGCCAGCAGCGCTCCGGGACACCTTACCGAGCAGTACTTC
CASSAPGHLTEQYF
>-|13|TRBJ2-3|-|TRBV6-5
TGTGCCAGCAGTTCAGGGTTCACAGATACGCAGTATTTT
CASSSGFTDTQYF
>-|12|TRBJ2-5|-|TRBV29-1
TGCAGCGTTGACCCAGGGGCCCTGACCCAGTACTTC
CSVDPGALTQYF
>-|16|TRBJ1-6|few|TRBV7-2
TGTGCCAGCAGCTTAGGGGCAGGGTATAAGAATTCACCCCTCCACTTT
CASSLGAGYKNSPLHF
>TRBD1|13|TRBJ1-5|-|TRBV15
TGTGCCACCAGCAGACAGGGGGCAGAGCCCCAGCATTTT
CATSRQGAEPQHF
>TRBD1|19|TRBJ1-5|once|TRBV18
TGTGCCAGCTCCGCACAGGGGGGAGGGAGATATGGTAGCAATCAGCCCCAGCATTTT
CASSAQGGGRYGSNQPQHF
>-|15|TRBJ2-1|-|TRBV5-1
TGCGCCAGCAGCTTGTCAGGGGCGCGAGTTAATGAGCAGTTCTTC
CASSLSGARVNEQFF
>-|14|TRBJ1-2|-|TRBV6-5
TGTGCCAGCAGGACCAACGGGGTCATCTATGGCTACACCTTC
CASRTNGVIYGYTF
>-|12|TRBJ1-5|-|TRBV30
TGTGCCTGGATGAAGATGGCTCAGCCCCAGCATTTT
CAWMKMAQPQHF
>-|14|TRBJ2-3|-|TRBV27
TGTGCCAGCCGAGATCTGTCAACCACAGATACGCAGTATTTT
CASRDLSTTDTQYF
>-|14|TRBJ2-1|-|TRBV6-1
TGTGCCAGCAGTGAAGGGGTTGGGAGTAATGAGCAGTTCTTC
CASSEGVGSNEQFF